The TCR beta chain described here comes from a study of blood T cell repertoires in COVID-19. The assay was immunoSEQ multiplex PCR, and TCRdb's table has in-frame clones only and misses some. The profile covers around 55,000 clones, with around nine tenths appearing a single time and under 15% taken by the ten largest. This CDR3 is 12 amino acids long. V was pared by 1 base and J by 4 bases, with 4 bases between. In germline, CDR1 is SGHVS, CDR2 FNYEAQ. The source of this sequence is a human donor with active COVID-19. The donor label of this sample is uncertain. The sample comprised peripheral blood. This chain links TRBV7-6 with TRBJ1-2; D is unresolved. CDR3 nucleotides: TGTGCCAGCAGCTTAGACAGCTATGGCTACACCTTC. It encodes CASSLDSYGYTF.